This T cell receptor beta chain was sequenced in a study of blood T cell repertoires in COVID-19. Study-level background: Acute and convalescent COVID-19 samples came from the United States, Italy and Spain. In each case, the material was cDNA or gDNA derived from T cells, B-cell-depleted T cells, or PBMCs.

Per the authors' pipeline: Reference gene primer amplification yielded estimated nucleated cell counts. Using immunoSEQ multiplex PCR, the repertoire was profiled, and TCRdb retains in-frame clones only, with some absent. The D gene and trimming were derived from the DNA, and the V and J assignments and clone size from that table. The sample lists 25,000 to 40,000 clones, more than 80% occurring once. Trimming at V came to 9 bases and at J to 6 bases, leaving 9 bases not matched to a gene. The CDR3 is made up of 14 amino acids. Germline loops: CDR1 SNHLY, CDR2 FYNNEI. Sample: peripheral blood. This clonotype was obtained from a human donor in a cohort sampled during active COVID-19. This chain links TRBV2 with TRBJ1-5; 9 bases are shared with TRBD1. CDR3: CASKQGAEVQPQHF. The CDR3 DNA reads TGTGCCAGTAAACAGGGGGCCGAAGTTCAGCCCCAGCATTTT.